A single sample gave rise to the 27 T cell receptor beta chains below, sequenced in a study of spatial heterogeneity in lung cancer. TCRdb re-called the 5' RACE reads through MiXCR, storing one row per CDR3 protein. The sample contains under 100,000 distinct CDR3 sequences, under 9% of which appear only once. Documented time point: sample taken at primary tumor resection. The input material, whole RNA from tumor, nontumor lung or frozen PBMC, was sequenced unsorted. Sequences were derived from PBMCs, sampled at surgery. The receptors stem from a male donor with early-stage non-small cell lung cancer.

The table lists this clonotype with a few counts. J is TRBJ2-5 and V is TRBV9; TRBD2 matches at 10 bases. CDR1 and CDR2 from the germline V gene are SGDLS and YYNGEE. This CDR3 is built from 18 residues. Losses at the gene ends were 0 bases for V and 0 bases for J; bases not matched to a gene: 8. In nucleotides, the CDR3 is TGTGCCAGCAGCGTAGGAAGTAGCGGGAGGATTAACCAAGAGACCCAGTACTTC. Translation gives CASSVGSSGRINQETQYF. The full variable domain, rest sourced from reference TRBV9 and TRBJ2-5, is DSGVTQTPKHLITATGQRVTLRCSPRSGDLSVYWYQQSLDQGLQFLIQYYNGEERAKGNILERFSAQQFPDLHSELNLSSLELGDSALYFCASSVGSSGRINQETQYFGPGTRLLVL.

This clonotype was recorded at least ten times. This sequence joins TRBV20-1 and TRBJ2-3; 12 bases match TRBD2. Germline V gene data show CDR1 as DFQATT and CDR2 as SNEGSKA (reference sequence). The CDR3 loop spans 18 amino acids. After removal of 1 base from V and 4 bases from J, the junction contained 12 bases not matched to a gene. Here the CDR3 DNA reads TGCAGTGCTAGAGTCTCGGCTAGCGGGAGGGCCAGGGCAGATACGCAGTATTTT. It translates to CSARVSASGRARADTQYF.

This chain connects TRBV6-6 to TRBJ2-3, with 10 nucleotides matching TRBD2. The CDR3 covers 15 residues. Germline values: CDR1 MNHNY, CDR2 SVGAGI (reference sequence). V was clipped by 5 bases and J by 3 bases; unmatched bases: 5. The CDR3 nucleotides are TGTGCCAGCAGTACTAGCGGGGAAGGGACAGATACGCAGTATTTT. This encodes CASSTSGEGTDTQYF.

The chain employs TRBV28 and TRBJ1-2, with 8 bases that match TRBD1. The CDR3 contains 16 residues. CDR1 is MDHEN, CDR2 SYDVKM, per germline. V was pared by 5 bases and J by 5 bases, with 13 bases of the junction left unmatched. Written as DNA, the CDR3 is TGTGCCAGCAGTGGGACAGGAAACCCTATAGGGTATGGCTACACCTTC. Its protein is CASSGTGNPIGYGYTF.

This clonotype was seen only a few times. In DNA form, the CDR3 reads TGCGCCAGCAGCCCCGCTCCGGGCTACAATGAGCAGTTCTTC. Its translation is CASSPAPGYNEQFF. This chain links TRBV5-1 with TRBJ2-1; no clear D gene. Germline V CDR1 and CDR2: SGHRS, YFSETQ. The CDR3 has 14 residues. V lost 4 bases to trimming and J lost 3 bases, with 11 bases between them.

This clonotype was counted ten times or more. The CDR3 DNA sequence: TGCAGCGGAGGGACGGGGGCAGAGACCCAGTACTTC. Amino acids: CSGGTGAETQYF. The chain carries TRBV29-1 and TRBJ2-5; perhaps D is TRBD1 or TRBD2 (6 bases each). Germline V CDR1 and CDR2: SQVTM, ANQGSEA. V shed 7 bases and J shed 4 bases, with 13 bases lying between them. The CDR3 extends over 12 amino acids.

This clonotype came up many times. The chain links TRBV11-2 to TRBJ2-3; D ambiguous. The CDR3 is 13 amino acids. V was pared by 5 bases and J by 4 bases, with 10 bases between. The germline CDR1 and CDR2 sequences are SGHAT and FQNNGV. CDR3 in amino acids: CASSHRRADTQYF. CDR3 nucleotide sequence: TGTGCCAGCAGCCACCGGCGCGCAGATACGCAGTATTTT.

This clonotype was detected a few times. This chain connects TRBV2 to TRBJ2-5; D may be TRBD2 (6 bases). The germline V gene has CDR1 SNHLY and CDR2 FYNNEI. Between the trimmed V and J ends, which lost 4 bases and 2 bases, there was a span of 11 bases. This CDR3 has 14 amino acids. CDR3 loop: CASSGAGGQETQYF. CDR3 nucleotides: TGTGCCAGCAGTGGCGCTGGAGGGCAAGAGACCCAGTACTTC.

This clonotype has at least ten counts. The chain has TRBV7-6 and TRBJ2-2; a weak D match, TRBD1 (7 bases). Per the germline V gene, CDR1 is SGHVS and CDR2 is FNYEAQ. CDR3 size: 17 residues. Trimming took off 5 bases at V and 5 bases at J, with 21 bases between the two ends. The DNA of the CDR3 is TGTGCCAGCAGCCCGCCAGGGGGACTCCCGGGGACCGGGGAGCTGTTTTTT. It codes for CASSPPGGLPGTGELFF.

This clonotype was observed many times. CDR3 amino acids: CAISRQDTQYF. The CDR3 nucleotides are TGTGCCATCAGCCGGCAAGATACGCAGTATTTT. V is TRBV10-3 and J is TRBJ2-3; no definite D call. The CDR3 extends over 11 amino acids. V lost 6 bases, J lost 5 bases, and 6 bases lay in between. Germline CDR1 is ENHRY and CDR2 is SYGVKD.

The genes are TRBV7-2 and TRBJ2-3; 7 bases line up with TRBD1. With V trimmed by 8 bases and J by 3 bases, 14 bases remained unmatched. Germline CDR1 reads SGHTA; CDR2 reads FQGNSA. The CDR3 length is 16 residues. The CDR3 bases are TGTGCCAGCGGCCCCGGACAGGTTCTCCGGACAGATACGCAGTATTTT. It encodes CASGPGQVLRTDTQYF.

The rearrangement uses TRBV19 and TRBJ2-1, with D hard to call. Germline CDR1 and CDR2: LNHDA and SQIVND (reference sequence). The CDR3 has 13 amino acids. The V end was cut by 3 bases, the J end by 7 bases, with 10 bases between. The chain's CDR3 is CASSIGFLNEQFF. The CDR3 DNA follows: TGTGCCAGTAGTATTGGATTCTTAAATGAGCAGTTCTTC.

This chain joins TRBV29-1 and TRBJ2-1, with D unclear. Deletions cut 7 bases from V and 0 bases from J, with 1 base between. The germline CDR1 and CDR2 sequences are SQVTM and ANQGSEA. The CDR3 runs to 10 residues. CDR3 region: CSGSYNEQFF. DNA of the CDR3: TGCAGCGGCTCCTACAATGAGCAGTTCTTC.

This clonotype showed up many times. The V gene is TRBV29-1, the J gene TRBJ2-3; 8 bases align to TRBD1. This CDR3 contains 14 residues. Germline loops: CDR1 SQVTM, CDR2 ANQGSEA. V trimming: 6 bases; J trimming: 2 bases; junction bases outside the gene matches: 7. DNA for the CDR3: TGCAGCGTCGGACAGGGTACCCCCACAGATACGCAGTATTTT. Its translation is CSVGQGTPTDTQYF.

The sample holds a few counts of this clonotype. CDR3 nucleotide sequence: TGTGCCAGCAGCTTAGAGGTTGGGGGCACCATATATTTT. It translates to CASSLEVGGTIYF. The genes are TRBV7-9 and TRBJ1-3, with TRBD1 as a possible D gene (5 bases). The CDR3 totals 13 residues. Trimming shortened V by 1 base and J by 9 bases, and 10 bases separated the two germline ends. Germline-derived CDR1 and CDR2 are SEHNR and FQNEAQ (reference sequence).

This clonotype was detected ten times or more. The rearrangement links TRBV4-3 to TRBJ2-1, with 7 bases lining up with TRBD2. Germline loops: CDR1 LGHNA, CDR2 YSLEER. Trimming cost V 1 base and J 4 bases; bases outside gene matches: 7. This CDR3 is built from 16 residues. CDR3 DNA sequence: TGCGCCAGCAGCCAAGTTGTTCAGCGGGGATACAATGAGCAGTTCTTC. Its protein product is CASSQVVQRGYNEQFF.

This chain uses TRBV5-1 with TRBJ1-4; D is ambiguous. The CDR3 contains 13 residues. V was clipped by 5 bases and J by 7 bases, with 12 bases between them. Germline CDR1 SGHRS, CDR2 YFSETQ. The CDR3, as DNA: TGCGCCAGCAGTAGAGTGGCGAGTGAAAAACTGTTTTTT. Translation: CASSRVASEKLFF.

This clonotype came up many times. The gene calls are TRBV9 and TRBJ2-7, with TRBD2 identical over 12 bases. The V gene's germline CDR1 is SGDLS and CDR2 YYNGEE. There are 14 residues in the CDR3. V was pared by 2 bases and J by 12 bases, with 9 bases of the junction left unmatched. CDR3: CASSVLAGGPRLYF. The CDR3 nucleotides are TGTGCCAGCAGCGTTCTAGCGGGAGGGCCCCGATTGTACTTC.

This clonotype was counted a single time. The V call is TRBV12-3 or TRBV12-4, the J call TRBJ1-4; weak D call: TRBD1 (5 bases). Trimming took off 3 bases at V and 8 bases at J, with 13 bases between the two ends. This CDR3 has 14 residues. CDR3 sequence reads: CASSFSQGGEKLFF. The CDR3 coding sequence is TGTGCCAGCAGTTTCTCGCAGGGTGGAGAAAAACTGTTTTTT.

This clonotype was counted ten times or more. The chain uses TRBV20-1 and TRBJ1-4; D remains unclear. The CDR3 is made up of 13 amino acids. The germline V gene encodes CDR1 DFQATT and CDR2 SNEGSKA (reference sequence). Trimming shortened V by 3 bases and J by 8 bases, and 13 bases separated the two germline ends. For the CDR3, the DNA is TGCAGTGCTAGTGATAGGCTTGTGGAAAAACTGTTTTTT. Its protein product is CSASDRLVEKLFF.

This clonotype was counted a few times. The rearrangement links TRBV5-1 to TRBJ2-3; TRBD2 agrees at 7 bases. Trimming removed 7 bases from V and 1 base from J; junction bases left unmatched: 9. The CDR3 is made up of 15 amino acids. Germline CDR1 SGHRS, CDR2 YFSETQ. The CDR3: CASDRSGDGTDTQYF. For the CDR3, the DNA is TGCGCCAGCGACCGCAGCGGGGATGGCACAGATACGCAGTATTTT.

J is TRBJ2-2 and V is TRBV7-3; D perhaps matches TRBD2 (6 bases). Germline CDR1 reads SGHTA; CDR2 reads FQGTGA. The V and J ends lost 5 bases and 4 bases respectively, with 14 bases between them. The CDR3 runs to 15 residues. This CDR3 is CASSEEGSGTGELFF. CDR3 DNA sequence: TGTGCCAGCAGCGAGGAGGGATCGGGCACCGGGGAGCTGTTTTTT. The full variable domain, with the rest looked up from reference TRBV7-3 and TRBJ2-2, is GAGVSQTPSNKVTEKGKYVELRCDPISGHTALYWYRQSLGQGPEFLIYFQGTGAADDSGLPNDRFFAVRPEGSVSTLKIQRTERGDSAVYLCASSEEGSGTGELFFGEGSRLTVL.

This clonotype was counted only a few times. The genes are TRBV6-2 or TRBV6-3 and TRBJ1-2; 9 bases align to TRBD1. V gave up 7 bases and J gave up 5 bases; unmatched junction bases: 8. Germline loops: CDR1 MNHEY, CDR2 SVGEGT. The CDR3 is 14 amino acids. The CDR3 DNA reads TGTGCCAGCACTCACAGGGGGCGCAGGTATGGCTACACCTTC. It translates to CASTHRGRRYGYTF.

This clonotype appeared many times. This chain connects TRBV11-1 to TRBJ1-1, with no clear D. This CDR3 is built from 15 residues. V gave up 3 bases and J gave up 1 base, with 12 bases separating them. Looked up from germline, CDR1 is SGHAT and CDR2 is FQDESV (reference sequence). CDR3 nucleotide sequence: TGTGCCAGCAGCTTTCAGGAGACTAGGAACACTGAAGCTTTCTTT. Amino acids: CASSFQETRNTEAFF.

The V and J genes are TRBV3-1 and TRBJ2-2; 7 positions match TRBD1. The CDR3 is made up of 15 amino acids. The germline gives CDR1 LGHDT, CDR2 YNNKEL (reference sequence). Trimming removed 0 bases from V and 4 bases from J; junction bases left unmatched: 2. As DNA, the CDR3 is TGTGCCAGCAGCCAAGAGTACAGGGGCACCGGGGAGCTGTTTTTT. It yields the protein CASSQEYRGTGELFF.

J is TRBJ1-2 and V is TRBV30; the match to TRBD1 covers 7 bases. The CDR3 extends over 14 amino acids. The trim removed 1 base at V and 2 bases at J, leaving 4 bases unmatched. Germline V gene sequence: CDR1 GTSNPN, CDR2 SVGIG (reference sequence). CDR3 nucleotide sequence: TGTGCCTGGAGTGGGATGGGACAGAACTATGGCTACACCTTC. Amino acid sequence: CAWSGMGQNYGYTF. Looking up the rest from reference TRBV30 and TRBJ1-2 gives the full variable domain: SQTIHQWPATLVQPVGSPLSLECTVEGTSNPNLYWYRQAAGRGLQLLFYSVGIGQISSEVPQNLSASRPQDRQFILSSKKLLLSDSGFYLCAWSGMGQNYGYTFGSGTRLTVV.

This clonotype has only a few counts. The chain has TRBV20-1 and TRBJ2-2; D is uncertain. This CDR3 spans 15 amino acids. The germline V gene has CDR1 DFQATT and CDR2 SNEGSKA (reference sequence). V was cut by 6 bases and J by 4 bases, with 18 bases left in between. CDR3 amino acids: CSAPWSAFPTGELFF. DNA of the CDR3: TGCAGTGCGCCTTGGTCAGCATTCCCCACCGGGGAGCTGTTTTTT.